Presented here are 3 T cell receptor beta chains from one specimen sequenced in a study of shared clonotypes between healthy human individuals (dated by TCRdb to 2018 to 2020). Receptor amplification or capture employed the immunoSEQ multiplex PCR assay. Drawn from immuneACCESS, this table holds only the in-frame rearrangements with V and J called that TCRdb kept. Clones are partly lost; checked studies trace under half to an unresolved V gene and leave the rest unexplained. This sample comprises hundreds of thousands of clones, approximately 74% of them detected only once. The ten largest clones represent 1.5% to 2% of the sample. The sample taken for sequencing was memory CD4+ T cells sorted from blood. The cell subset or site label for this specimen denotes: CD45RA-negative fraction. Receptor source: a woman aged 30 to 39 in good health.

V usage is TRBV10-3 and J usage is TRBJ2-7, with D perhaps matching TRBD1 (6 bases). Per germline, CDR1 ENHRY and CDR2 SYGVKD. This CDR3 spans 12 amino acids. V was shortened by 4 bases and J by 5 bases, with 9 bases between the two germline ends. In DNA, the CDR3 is TGTGCCATCAGTGGAAGGGACAACGAGCAGTACTTC. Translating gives CAISGRDNEQYF.

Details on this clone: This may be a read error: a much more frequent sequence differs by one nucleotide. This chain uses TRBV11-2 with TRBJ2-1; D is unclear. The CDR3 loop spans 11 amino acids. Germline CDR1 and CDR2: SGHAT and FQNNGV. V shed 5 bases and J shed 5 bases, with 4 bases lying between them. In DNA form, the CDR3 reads TGTGCCAGCAGCCCCCACAATGAGCAGTTCTTC. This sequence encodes CASSPHNEQFF.

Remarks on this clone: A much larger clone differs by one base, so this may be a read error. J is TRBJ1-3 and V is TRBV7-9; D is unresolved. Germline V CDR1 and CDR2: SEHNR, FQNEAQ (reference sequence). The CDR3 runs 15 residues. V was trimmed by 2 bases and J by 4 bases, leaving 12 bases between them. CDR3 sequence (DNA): TGTGCCAGCAGCTTAAGAGCAGGAGACGGAAACACCATATATTTT. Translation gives CASSLRAGDGNTIYF.